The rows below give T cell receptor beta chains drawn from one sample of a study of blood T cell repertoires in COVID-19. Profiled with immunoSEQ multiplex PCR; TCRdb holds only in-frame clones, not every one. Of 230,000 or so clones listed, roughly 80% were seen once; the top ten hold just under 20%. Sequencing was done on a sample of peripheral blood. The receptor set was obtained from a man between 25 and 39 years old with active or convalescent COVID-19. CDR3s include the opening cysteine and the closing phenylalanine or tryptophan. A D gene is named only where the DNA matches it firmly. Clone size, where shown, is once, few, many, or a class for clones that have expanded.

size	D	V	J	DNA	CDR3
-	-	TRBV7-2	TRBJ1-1	TGTGCCAGCACTTGGTTAGGCGGGACTGAAGCTTTCTTT	CASTWLGGTEAFF
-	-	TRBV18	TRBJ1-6	TGTGCCAGCTCACCCCGGGACATGAATTCACCCCTCCACTTT	CASSPRDMNSPLHF
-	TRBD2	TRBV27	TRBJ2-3	TGTGCCAGCAGTCCGGTACTAGCGGGAGGCACAGATACGCAGTATTTT	CASSPVLAGGTDTQYF
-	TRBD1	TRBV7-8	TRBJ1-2	TGTGCCAGCAGCTTAGCGTCCCGGGACAGAAGCTATGGCTACACCTTC	CASSLASRDRSYGYTF
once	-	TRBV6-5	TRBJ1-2	TGTGCCAGCAGCACGGGCTATGGCTACACCTTC	CASSTGYGYTF
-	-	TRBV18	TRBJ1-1	TGTGCCAGCTCACGCCCAGCACAGGCGAACACTGAAGCTTTCTTT	CASSRPAQANTEAFF
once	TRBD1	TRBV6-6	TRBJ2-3	TGTGCCAGCAGTTACAGGGGGCGCCCAGGAGATACGCAGTATTTT	CASSYRGRPGDTQYF
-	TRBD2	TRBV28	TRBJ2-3	TGTGCCAGCAGTTTGGGAGGGGATACGCAGTATTTT	CASSLGGDTQYF
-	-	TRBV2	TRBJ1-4	TGTGCCAGCAGTGAAGTTGGGGAGAGGCTGTTTTTT	CASSEVGERLFF
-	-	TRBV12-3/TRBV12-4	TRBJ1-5	TGTGCCAGCAGCCCCGGGTCTGGTAGGCCCCAGCATTTT	CASSPGSGRPQHF
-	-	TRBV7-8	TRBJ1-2	TGTGCCAGCAGCTTACTGGCGGACTATGGCTACACCTTC	CASSLLADYGYTF
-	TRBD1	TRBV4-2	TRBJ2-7	TGTGCCAGCAGCCAAGAGGGACAGGGAACGCGCGAGCAGTACTTC	CASSQEGQGTREQYF
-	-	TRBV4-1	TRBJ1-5	TGCGCCAGCAGCCAAGGGCGGGGGGCGTCCCTCAATCAGCCCCAGCATTTT	CASSQGRGASLNQPQHF
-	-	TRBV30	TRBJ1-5	TGTGCCTGGAGTGATGGGGGGGATGGGAGGCCCCAGCATTTT	CAWSDGGDGRPQHF
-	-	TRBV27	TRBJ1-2	TGTGCCAGCAGTTTATCTCCACGGAGCTATGGCTACACCTTC	CASSLSPRSYGYTF
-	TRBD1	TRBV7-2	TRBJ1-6	TGTGCCAGCAGCTCCACAGGGGAACCCCTCCACTTT	CASSSTGEPLHF
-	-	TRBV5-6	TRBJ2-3	TGTGCCAGCAGCTTGGGGAGCAGCACAGATACGCAGTATTTT	CASSLGSSTDTQYF
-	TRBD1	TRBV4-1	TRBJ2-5	TGCGCCAGCAGCCAGGCCCGGGACAGGGGATACGAGACCCAGTACTTC	CASSQARDRGYETQYF
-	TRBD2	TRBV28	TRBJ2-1	TGTGCCAGCAGTGCCCCCGTCGGACTAGCGAGAGGAGAGCAGTTCTTC	CASSAPVGLARGEQFF
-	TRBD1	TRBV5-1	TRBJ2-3	TGCGCCAGCCAACACGTGGACAGGGACCGAAGTAGGGATACGCAGTATTTT	CASQHVDRDRSRDTQYF
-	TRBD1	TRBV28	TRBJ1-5	TGTGCCAGCAGCCAGGGGGGCAGCAATCAGCCCCAGCATTTT	CASSQGGSNQPQHF
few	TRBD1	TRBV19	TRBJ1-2	TGTGCCAGTAACCCCCAGTCCATACAGGGACAGACCTATGGCTACACCTTC	CASNPQSIQGQTYGYTF
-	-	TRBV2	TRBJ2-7	TGTGCCAGCAGTTACCTAGGCAGCTCCTACGAGCAGTACTTC	CASSYLGSSYEQYF
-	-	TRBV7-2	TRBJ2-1	TGTGCCAGCAGCCTTAGCTGGAGTGTTTACAATGAGCAGTTCTTC	CASSLSWSVYNEQFF
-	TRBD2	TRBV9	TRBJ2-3	TGTGCCAGCAGCGTCGCGGGGGGCGGTAAGACAGATACGCAGTATTTT	CASSVAGGGKTDTQYF
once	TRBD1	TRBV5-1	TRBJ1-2	TGCGCCAGCAGTTCCGGGACAGAGACTTTCTATGGCTACACCTTC	CASSSGTETFYGYTF
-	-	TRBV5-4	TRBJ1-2	TGTGCCAGCCGGCTTGCGGGGGGAATTTATGGCTACACCTTC	CASRLAGGIYGYTF
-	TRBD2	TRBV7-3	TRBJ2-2	TGTGCCAGCAGCTTAAGAGCGGGAGGGTCCACCGGGGAGCTGTTTTTT	CASSLRAGGSTGELFF
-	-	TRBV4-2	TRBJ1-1	TGTGCCAGCAGCCAAGATTGGGGGGGGTCGAAAACTGAAGCTTTCTTT	CASSQDWGGSKTEAFF
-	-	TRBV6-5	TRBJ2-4	TGTGCCAGCAGTTACTCTCGGTTTGCGGGACTCAACATTCAGTACTTC	CASSYSRFAGLNIQYF
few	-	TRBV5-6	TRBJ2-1	TGTGCCAGCAGCTTGTTGGTAGTCGCCTACAATGAGCAGTTCTTC	CASSLLVVAYNEQFF
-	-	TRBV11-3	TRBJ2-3	TGTGCCAGCAGCTTAAAGCGGGCCGGGACTGGATCTAGCACAGATACGCAGTATTTT	CASSLKRAGTGSSTDTQYF
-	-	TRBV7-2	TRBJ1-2	TGTGCCAGCAGGAAAAGCGGGGACGGCTACACCTTC	CASRKSGDGYTF
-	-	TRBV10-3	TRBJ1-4	TGTGCCATCTCGACAGGAGCTAATGAAAAACTGTTTTTT	CAISTGANEKLFF
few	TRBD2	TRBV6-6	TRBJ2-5	TGTGCCAGCAGTTCCGGGACTAGTCGGTCCCAGTACTTC	CASSSGTSRSQYF
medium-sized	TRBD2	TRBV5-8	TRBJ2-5	TGTGCCAGCAGCGTCCTAGCGGGCAGAGAGACCCAGTACTTC	CASSVLAGRETQYF
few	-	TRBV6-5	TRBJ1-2	TGTGCCAGCAGCCGAAGTACAACTAACTATGGCTACACCTTC	CASSRSTTNYGYTF